What follows are 23 T cell receptor beta chains derived from one specimen sequenced in a study of cytomegalovirus exposure and HLA in healthy donors. In the PCR, 60 Vbeta and 13 Jbeta primers were used. The data were produced by immunoSEQ multiplex PCR, yet TCRdb's version contains in-frame clones alone and is incomplete. This sample contains more than 100,000 clones. The specimen was PBMCs. These receptors came from a man in his forties in good health and CMV-seronegative.

This chain joins TRBV10-3 and TRBJ1-1; D is undetermined. This CDR3 has 13 residues. CDR1 ENHRY and CDR2 SYGVKD come from the germline V gene. Trimming took off 6 bases at V and 4 bases at J, with 12 bases between the two ends. CDR3 residues: CAISPEAVTEAFF. For the CDR3, the DNA is TGTGCCATCAGCCCCGAAGCCGTCACTGAAGCTTTCTTT.

The rearrangement joins TRBV5-1 to TRBJ2-2; 11 bases fit TRBD2. Trimming removed 2 bases from V and 7 bases from J; junction bases left unmatched: 7. The CDR3 is 16 amino acids. Germline loops: CDR1 SGHRS, CDR2 YFSETQ. The CDR3 loop reads CASSLVAGGPFGELFF. The CDR3 DNA follows: TGCGCCAGCAGCTTAGTAGCGGGAGGGCCCTTCGGGGAGCTGTTTTTT.

The CDR3 sequence is CASSEMGRTEAFF. CDR3 nucleotides: TGTGCCAGCAGTGAAATGGGGAGGACTGAAGCTTTCTTT. This chain connects TRBV25-1 to TRBJ1-1; D remains ambiguous. Trimming pared 2 bases from V and 5 bases from J, leaving 9 bases between. Germline V CDR1 and CDR2: MGHDK, SYGVNS. The CDR3 extends over 13 amino acids.

The chain employs TRBV30 and TRBJ2-1, with 10 positions matching TRBD2. The CDR3 is 15 residues long. Germline CDR1 reads GTSNPN; CDR2 reads SVGIG (reference sequence). J gave up 7 bases and V 0 bases, and 6 bases lay outside the gene matches. The chain's CDR3 is CAWSVKAGGQNEQFF. CDR3 nucleotides: TGTGCCTGGAGTGTAAAAGCGGGGGGGCAGAATGAGCAGTTCTTC.

This chain links TRBV30 with TRBJ2-2; D gene unclear. Germline CDR1 GTSNPN, CDR2 SVGIG (reference sequence). V shed 0 bases and J shed 5 bases, with 4 bases lying between them. The CDR3 totals 12 residues. CDR3 in amino acids: CAWSVVTGELFF. The CDR3 nucleotides read TGTGCCTGGAGTGTCGTTACCGGGGAGCTGTTTTTT.

The chain couples TRBV19 to TRBJ1-1, with D hard to call. Germline V gene data show CDR1 as LNHDA and CDR2 as SQIVND (reference sequence). The CDR3 covers 15 residues. V lost 1 base and J lost 4, with 13 bases in between. The CDR3 DNA reads TGTGCCAGTAGTATAGGGGTCGGACGGGGCACTGAAGCTTTCTTT. Protein product: CASSIGVGRGTEAFF.

The rearrangement joins TRBV20-1 to TRBJ1-2; TRBD1 matches at 8 bases. The CDR3 spans 11 residues. After removal of 6 bases from V and 6 bases from J, the junction contained 3 bases not matched to a gene. Germline assignment: CDR1 DFQATT and CDR2 SNEGSKA (reference sequence). CDR3 amino acids: CSAPQGDGYTF. The CDR3, as DNA: TGCAGTGCCCCACAGGGGGATGGCTACACCTTC.

The rearrangement uses TRBV5-1 and TRBJ2-5; possible D gene TRBD2, 7 bases. The CDR3 has 16 amino acids. Trimming shortened V by 5 bases and J by 1 base, and 18 bases separated the two germline ends. Germline CDR1 SGHRS, CDR2 YFSETQ. The CDR3 sequence: CASSPGGGRTQETQYF. CDR3 DNA sequence: TGCGCCAGCAGTCCCGGGGGCGGGAGAACCCAAGAGACCCAGTACTTC.

The gene calls are TRBV9 and TRBJ1-1, with 9 bases matching TRBD1. CDR1 and CDR2 from the germline V gene are SGDLS and YYNGEE. Trimming cost V 3 bases and J 4 bases; bases outside gene matches: 1. This CDR3 region has 13 residues. The CDR3 bases are TGTGCCAGCAGCGAGACAGGGGGCACTGAAGCTTTCTTT. Its translation is CASSETGGTEAFF.

A note on this clone: Other DNA sequences from this sample encode an identical CDR3 as well. The genes are TRBV5-4 and TRBJ2-7, with TRBD1 identical over 10 bases. This CDR3 spans 14 amino acids. Germline V gives CDR1 SGHNT, CDR2 YYREEE (reference sequence). Trimming cost V 2 bases and J 2 bases; bases outside gene matches: 1. Written as DNA, the CDR3 is TGTGCCAGCAGCTTAGGGACAGGGGCCTACGAGCAGTACTTC. It encodes CASSLGTGAYEQYF.

The chain is built from TRBV15 and TRBJ2-3; D perhaps matches TRBD2 (5 bases). Germline CDR1 is LNHNV and CDR2 is YYDKDF (reference sequence). The CDR3 contains 16 residues. Trimming removed 0 bases at V and 2 bases at J, with 12 bases between. The CDR3 bases are TGTGCCACCAGCAGAGATAAGAGGGCCGACACAGATACGCAGTATTTT. Its translation: CATSRDKRADTDTQYF. Supplemented by reference TRBV15 and TRBJ2-3, the full variable domain reads DAMVIQNPRYQVTQFGKPVTLSCSQTLNHNVMYWYQQKSSQAPKLLFHYYDKDFNNEADTPDNFQSRRPNTSFCFLDIRSPGLGDTAMYLCATSRDKRADTDTQYFGPGTRLTVL.

This chain connects TRBV6-1 to TRBJ2-2, with 8 nucleotides matching TRBD2. The CDR3 is made up of 16 amino acids. Trimming at V came to 3 bases and at J to 5 bases, leaving 8 bases not matched to a gene. Per germline, CDR1 MNHNS and CDR2 SASEGT. The CDR3 region has the DNA TGTGCCAGCAGTGATCCCGGGACTAGAGGTACCGGGGAGCTGTTTTTT. Translated, it gives CASSDPGTRGTGELFF.

The chain joins TRBV5-5 to TRBJ1-1; 7 bases fit TRBD1. The CDR3 length is 14 residues. V trimming: 4 bases; J trimming: 2 bases; junction bases outside the gene matches: 5. Germline CDR1 and CDR2: SGHKS and YYEKEE (reference sequence). The CDR3 reads CASSPTGFNTEAFF. For the CDR3, the DNA is TGTGCCAGCAGCCCGACAGGGTTTAACACTGAAGCTTTCTTT.

V gene TRBV2 combines with J gene TRBJ1-1; D is unclear. Trimming removed 0 bases at V and 11 bases at J, with 10 bases between. Germline V lookup: CDR1 SNHLY, CDR2 FYNNEI. This CDR3 spans 12 amino acids. CDR3 residues: CASSEASRSAFF. CDR3 nucleotides: TGTGCCAGCAGTGAAGCCTCGCGGTCGGCTTTCTTT.

This sequence joins TRBV7-6 and TRBJ2-1; 15 bases are a match to TRBD2. The CDR3 length is 18 residues. V gave up 5 bases and J gave up 7 bases; unmatched junction bases: 12. The germline V gene encodes CDR1 SGHVS and CDR2 FNYEAQ. The CDR3 nucleotides are TGTGCCAGCAGCCTGGGACTAGCGGGGGGCATCGGTATGAATGAGCAGTTCTTC. Protein: CASSLGLAGGIGMNEQFF.

This sequence joins TRBV4-3 and TRBJ1-2; 8 positions match TRBD1. The CDR3 spans 14 residues. In germline, CDR1 is LGHNA, CDR2 YSLEER. Trimming cost V 0 bases and J 8 bases; bases outside gene matches: 5. The CDR3 DNA reads as TGCGCCAGCAGCCAAGACAGGGGGCTGGCAGGCTACACCTTC. This translates into CASSQDRGLAGYTF.

The chain couples TRBV5-6 to TRBJ2-1; TRBD2 agrees at 14 bases. With V trimmed by 2 bases and J by 6 bases, 4 bases remained unmatched. Per germline, CDR1 SGHDT and CDR2 YYEEEE. CDR3 length: 16 residues. In DNA, the CDR3 is TGTGCCAGCAGCTTCCGCGGGACTAGCGGGAGCAATGAGCAGTTCTTC. Translated, it gives CASSFRGTSGSNEQFF. Complete variable domain (other parts from reference TRBV5-6 and TRBJ2-1): DAGVTQSPTHLIKTRGQQVTLRCSPKSGHDTVSWYQQALGQGPQFIFQYYEEEERQRGNFPDRFSGHQFPNYSSELNVNALLLGDSALYLCASSFRGTSGSNEQFFGPGTRLTVL.

The rearrangement uses TRBV10-3 and TRBJ2-2; 10 nucleotides agree with TRBD2. The CDR3 consists of 15 residues. The V segment lost 6 bases and the J segment 2 bases; nucleotides outside the gene matches: 3. CDR1 is ENHRY, CDR2 SYGVKD, per germline. CDR3 amino acids: CAIRGTSVNTGELFF. The CDR3 DNA reads as TGTGCCATCAGGGGGACTAGCGTTAACACCGGGGAGCTGTTTTTT.

This chain connects TRBV5-1 to TRBJ2-3; 7 nucleotides agree with TRBD1. J was trimmed by 7 bases and V by 2 bases; bases with no gene match: 10. CDR1 and CDR2 from the germline V gene are SGHRS and YFSETQ. The CDR3 length is 15 residues. DNA of the CDR3: TGCGCCAGCAGCTTTGGGACAGCCCAGATGAATACGCAGTATTTT. Its translation: CASSFGTAQMNTQYF.

V gene TRBV7-2 combines with J gene TRBJ1-5; tentative D call: TRBD1 (5 bases). CDR1 and CDR2 (germline): SGHTA, FQGNSA. The CDR3 spans 15 residues. V was clipped by 1 base and J by 7 bases, with 14 bases between them. The chain's CDR3 is CASSLVMGGEQPQHF. In DNA form, the CDR3 reads TGTGCCAGCAGCTTAGTAATGGGGGGTGAACAGCCCCAGCATTTT.

The CDR3 bases are TGCGCCAGCAGCTTGGCCGGGACTGGGAATGAGCAGTTCTTC. Amino acids: CASSLAGTGNEQFF. The rearrangement links TRBV5-1 to TRBJ2-1; maybe TRBD2 (6 bases). V shed 0 bases and J shed 7 bases, with 11 bases lying between them. The CDR3 extends over 14 amino acids. The germline gives CDR1 SGHRS, CDR2 YFSETQ.

The chain joins TRBV7-2 to TRBJ1-2; the D gene is possibly TRBD1 (5 bases). V was clipped by 2 bases and J by 7 bases, with 17 bases between them. The CDR3 runs 15 residues. Germline V gene data show CDR1 as SGHTA and CDR2 as FQGNSA. The CDR3 DNA reads as TGTGCCAGCAGCTTACAGTCGTCAGGGACTTCTGGCTACACCTTC. This encodes CASSLQSSGTSGYTF.

This sequence joins TRBV27 and TRBJ2-7; 16 bases are a match to TRBD2. Germline CDR1 and CDR2: MNHEY and SMNVEV (reference sequence). With 5 bases clipped from V and 4 bases from J, the junction kept 11 bases outside the gene matches. The CDR3 is 18 amino acids. Here the CDR3 reads CASSPPGTSGRAGYEQYF. The CDR3 nucleotides are TGTGCCAGCAGTCCCCCCGGGACTAGCGGGAGGGCCGGGTACGAGCAGTACTTC.